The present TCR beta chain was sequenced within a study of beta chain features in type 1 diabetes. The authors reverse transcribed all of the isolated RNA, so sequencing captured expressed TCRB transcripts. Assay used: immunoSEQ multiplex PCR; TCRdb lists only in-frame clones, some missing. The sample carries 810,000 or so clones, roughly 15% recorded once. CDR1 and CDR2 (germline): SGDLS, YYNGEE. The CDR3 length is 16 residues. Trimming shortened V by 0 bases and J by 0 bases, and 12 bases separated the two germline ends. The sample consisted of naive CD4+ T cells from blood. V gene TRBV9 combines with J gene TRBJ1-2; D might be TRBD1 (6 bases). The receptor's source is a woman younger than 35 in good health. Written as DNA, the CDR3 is TGTGCCAGCAGCGTAGACCCCGGGACAACTAACTATGGCTACACCTTC. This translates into CASSVDPGTTNYGYTF.